The rows below give T cell receptor beta chains drawn from one sample of a study of T cell repertoires in cytomegalovirus infection. These receptors have no identified antigens. MiXCR, run by TCRdb on the reads, gives a single entry per CDR3 protein. The profile shows roughly 310,000 distinct CDR3 sequences, 25% to 30% of them singletons. The input for sequencing was cultured PBMCs, taken from culture after CMV antigen stimulation. The receptors were sampled from a human donor in good health (CMV status not recorded). Some clones in this sample may be carry-over from other donors' samples. Both conserved end residues are part of each CDR3. Each record gives: J gene, clone size, D gene, V gene, CDR3 protein, CDR3 DNA. A D gene is named only where the DNA matches it firmly. Clone size is given for some rows only: seen once, a few or many times, or a class if the clone is expanded.

J gene: TRBJ2-7
clone size: NA
D gene: TRBD2
V gene: TRBV28
CDR3 protein: CASSVPSGRRVRQYF
CDR3 DNA: TGTGCCAGCAGTGTACCTAGCGGGAGGCGAGTACGGCAGTACTTC

J gene: TRBJ1-1
clone size: NA
D gene: NA
V gene: TRBV6-8
CDR3 protein: CASSPPGTFNTEAFF
CDR3 DNA: TGTGCCAGCAGCCCCCCCGGGACATTCAACACTGAAGCTTTCTTT

J gene: TRBJ1-2
clone size: few
D gene: NA
V gene: TRBV13
CDR3 protein: CASSFGFNPTEGYTF
CDR3 DNA: TGTGCCAGCAGCTTCGGGTTCAACCCAACAGAAGGCTACACCTTC

J gene: TRBJ2-7
clone size: many
D gene: NA
V gene: TRBV7-2
CDR3 protein: CASTPSSLRSEQYF
CDR3 DNA: TGTGCCAGCACCCCTAGCTCCCTACGGTCCGAGCAGTACTTC

J gene: TRBJ1-1
clone size: few
D gene: NA
V gene: TRBV12-3/TRBV12-4
CDR3 protein: CASSTGTLRAFF
CDR3 DNA: TGTGCCAGCAGTACTGGGACACTTCGAGCTTTCTTT

J gene: TRBJ2-7
clone size: NA
D gene: NA
V gene: TRBV28
CDR3 protein: CASREGTSYEQYF
CDR3 DNA: TGTGCCAGCAGGGAGGGGACCTCCTACGAGCAGTACTTC

J gene: TRBJ2-5
clone size: NA
D gene: TRBD1
V gene: TRBV7-3
CDR3 protein: CASSYSGTDYIQYF
CDR3 DNA: TGTGCCAGCAGCTACTCCGGGACAGATTATATCCAGTACTTC

J gene: TRBJ2-3
clone size: NA
D gene: TRBD2
V gene: TRBV6-5
CDR3 protein: CASSYSPSGSTDTQYF
CDR3 DNA: TGTGCCAGCAGTTACTCTCCTAGCGGGAGCACAGATACGCAGTATTTT

J gene: TRBJ1-1
clone size: NA
D gene: NA
V gene: TRBV10-3
CDR3 protein: CAISEFGNTEAFF
CDR3 DNA: TGTGCCATCAGTGAGTTTGGGAACACTGAAGCTTTCTTT

J gene: TRBJ1-5
clone size: NA
D gene: TRBD1
V gene: TRBV28
CDR3 protein: CASILTGGNQPQHF
CDR3 DNA: TGTGCCAGCATCCTGACAGGGGGCAATCAGCCCCAGCATTTT

J gene: TRBJ2-7
clone size: NA
D gene: NA
V gene: TRBV20-1
CDR3 protein: CSAESDSISYEQYF
CDR3 DNA: TGCAGTGCTGAATCGGACAGCATCTCCTACGAGCAGTACTTC

J gene: TRBJ2-7
clone size: NA
D gene: NA
V gene: TRBV20-1
CDR3 protein: CSAELPLTVSYEQYF
CDR3 DNA: TGCAGTGCCGAACTCCCACTGACTGTCTCCTACGAGCAGTACTTC

J gene: TRBJ2-5
clone size: few
D gene: TRBD2
V gene: TRBV7-2
CDR3 protein: CASSLGLALKETQYF
CDR3 DNA: TGTGCCAGCAGCCTAGGACTAGCGTTAAAAGAGACCCAGTACTTC

J gene: TRBJ2-5
clone size: many
D gene: NA
V gene: TRBV7-2
CDR3 protein: CASSSPSGDQETQYF
CDR3 DNA: TGTGCCAGCAGCTCCCCCTCGGGGGACCAAGAGACCCAGTACTTC

J gene: TRBJ2-2
clone size: few
D gene: NA
V gene: TRBV28
CDR3 protein: CASSARWGGELFF
CDR3 DNA: TGTGCCAGCAGTGCTCGCTGGGGCGGGGAGCTGTTTTTT

J gene: TRBJ2-3
clone size: few
D gene: NA
V gene: TRBV28
CDR3 protein: CASSFGGGTDTQYF
CDR3 DNA: TGTGCCAGCAGTTTTGGGGGAGGCACAGATACGCAGTATTTT

J gene: TRBJ1-2
clone size: many
D gene: NA
V gene: TRBV28
CDR3 protein: CASSTILQDYGYTF
CDR3 DNA: TGTGCCAGCAGTACTATCTTGCAGGACTATGGCTACACCTTC

J gene: TRBJ2-1
clone size: NA
D gene: TRBD2
V gene: TRBV6-8
CDR3 protein: CASRRTSGNPVNEQFF
CDR3 DNA: TGTGCCAGCAGACGGACTAGCGGGAACCCAGTCAATGAGCAGTTCTTC

J gene: TRBJ2-6
clone size: once
D gene: NA
V gene: TRBV6-2/TRBV6-3
CDR3 protein: CASSYTVQGPSGANVLTF
CDR3 DNA: TGTGCCAGCAGTTACACGGTCCAGGGCCCCTCTGGGGCCAACGTCCTGACTTTC

J gene: TRBJ1-1
clone size: NA
D gene: TRBD1
V gene: TRBV20-1
CDR3 protein: CSARSKLLTGRFLGAFF
CDR3 DNA: TGCAGTGCTAGAAGCAAGCTACTGACAGGGAGATTTTTGGGAGCTTTCTTT

J gene: TRBJ1-2
clone size: few
D gene: NA
V gene: TRBV7-2
CDR3 protein: CASSLSPHAQVLVPGGYTF
CDR3 DNA: TGTGCCAGCAGCTTAAGCCCCCACGCGCAGGTCTTAGTTCCTGGTGGCTACACCTTC

J gene: TRBJ1-1
clone size: few
D gene: TRBD1
V gene: TRBV7-9
CDR3 protein: CVSSRQGGSTEAFF
CDR3 DNA: TGTGTCAGCAGCCGACAGGGTGGAAGCACTGAAGCTTTCTTT

J gene: TRBJ1-6
clone size: few
D gene: TRBD1
V gene: TRBV6-8
CDR3 protein: CASIRQGVRNSPLHF
CDR3 DNA: TGTGCCAGCATCCGACAGGGGGTACGGAATTCACCCCTCCACTTT

J gene: TRBJ1-5
clone size: many
D gene: NA
V gene: TRBV19
CDR3 protein: CASRDGNQPQHF
CDR3 DNA: TGTGCCAGTAGGGACGGAAATCAGCCCCAGCATTTT

J gene: TRBJ1-2
clone size: few
D gene: NA
V gene: TRBV7-6
CDR3 protein: CASSLQRVF
CDR3 DNA: TGTGCCAGCAGCTTACAACGGGTATTC

J gene: TRBJ1-3
clone size: few
D gene: NA
V gene: TRBV6-6
CDR3 protein: CASSYLPQVQPGNTIYF
CDR3 DNA: TGTGCCAGCAGTTACTTACCACAGGTGCAACCTGGAAACACCATATATTTT

J gene: TRBJ1-6
clone size: NA
D gene: NA
V gene: TRBV4-1
CDR3 protein: CASSSPGRTNSPLHF
CDR3 DNA: TGCGCCAGCAGCTCCCCGGGCAGGACTAATTCACCCCTCCACTTT

J gene: TRBJ2-1
clone size: NA
D gene: NA
V gene: TRBV6-1
CDR3 protein: CASTVTFYNEQFF
CDR3 DNA: TGTGCCAGCACCGTGACCTTTTACAATGAGCAGTTCTTC

J gene: TRBJ1-3
clone size: few
D gene: NA
V gene: TRBV6-1
CDR3 protein: CASSATDDLSGNTIYF
CDR3 DNA: TGTGCCAGCAGCGCAACAGACGACCTCTCTGGAAACACCATATATTTT

J gene: TRBJ2-5
clone size: NA
D gene: TRBD1
V gene: TRBV9
CDR3 protein: CASSATGGFQETQYF
CDR3 DNA: TGTGCCAGCAGCGCGACAGGGGGGTTTCAAGAGACCCAGTACTTC

J gene: TRBJ2-2
clone size: NA
D gene: TRBD1
V gene: TRBV11-2
CDR3 protein: CASSNRDRGVPGELFF
CDR3 DNA: TGTGCCAGCAGCAACCGGGACAGGGGTGTTCCCGGGGAGCTGTTTTTT

J gene: TRBJ2-1
clone size: NA
D gene: TRBD1
V gene: TRBV6-8
CDR3 protein: CASSSGTGLYNEQFF
CDR3 DNA: TGTGCCAGCAGCTCCGGGACAGGCCTCTACAATGAGCAGTTCTTC

J gene: TRBJ1-1
clone size: few
D gene: TRBD1
V gene: TRBV30
CDR3 protein: CAWFPGTGEAFF
CDR3 DNA: TGTGCCTGGTTTCCCGGGACAGGGGAAGCTTTCTTT

J gene: TRBJ2-1
clone size: few
D gene: NA
V gene: TRBV11-2
CDR3 protein: CASSLALSSEKRRVLNEQFF
CDR3 DNA: TGTGCCAGCAGCTTAGCCCTGTCTAGTGAGAAGCGTAGGGTGCTCAATGAGCAGTTCTTC

J gene: TRBJ2-7
clone size: NA
D gene: NA
V gene: TRBV10-3
CDR3 protein: CASGTGVYEQYF
CDR3 DNA: TGTGCCTCAGGGACGGGTGTATACGAGCAGTACTTC

J gene: TRBJ2-3
clone size: NA
D gene: TRBD2
V gene: TRBV9
CDR3 protein: CASSASGRSPDTQYF
CDR3 DNA: TGTGCCAGCAGCGCTAGCGGGAGATCACCAGATACGCAGTATTTT

J gene: TRBJ2-7
clone size: few
D gene: TRBD1
V gene: TRBV19
CDR3 protein: CASSIGQGFSYEQYF
CDR3 DNA: TGTGCCAGTAGTATCGGACAGGGATTCTCCTACGAGCAGTACTTC

J gene: TRBJ2-7
clone size: NA
D gene: TRBD2
V gene: TRBV28
CDR3 protein: CASRLSGSISGEQYF
CDR3 DNA: TGTGCCAGCAGATTAAGCGGGAGCATATCGGGCGAGCAGTACTTC

J gene: TRBJ1-1
clone size: few
D gene: TRBD1
V gene: TRBV7-3
CDR3 protein: CASSAGTGREAFF
CDR3 DNA: TGTGCCAGCAGCGCCGGGACAGGGAGAGAAGCTTTCTTT

J gene: TRBJ1-6
clone size: few
D gene: NA
V gene: TRBV6-5
CDR3 protein: CASSYSNREYSPLHF
CDR3 DNA: TGTGCCAGCAGTTACTCTAACAGGGAATATTCACCCCTCCACTTT

J gene: TRBJ2-1
clone size: NA
D gene: NA
V gene: TRBV27
CDR3 protein: CASSLGGIPYNEQFF
CDR3 DNA: TGTGCCAGCAGTTTAGGGGGGATCCCCTACAATGAGCAGTTCTTC

J gene: TRBJ1-6
clone size: many
D gene: TRBD1
V gene: TRBV7-9
CDR3 protein: CASSPGQGANSPLHF
CDR3 DNA: TGTGCCAGCAGCCCCGGGCAGGGGGCGAATTCACCCCTCCACTTT

J gene: TRBJ1-5
clone size: few
D gene: NA
V gene: TRBV5-6
CDR3 protein: CASSFGYSNQPQHF
CDR3 DNA: TGTGCCAGCAGCTTTGGGTATAGCAATCAGCCCCAGCATTTT

J gene: TRBJ2-1
clone size: many
D gene: TRBD1
V gene: TRBV7-2
CDR3 protein: CASSLWTGGGNEQFF
CDR3 DNA: TGTGCCAGCAGCTTATGGACAGGGGGGGGTAATGAGCAGTTCTTC

J gene: TRBJ1-1
clone size: few
D gene: TRBD1
V gene: TRBV19
CDR3 protein: CASRAQGTNTEAFF
CDR3 DNA: TGTGCCAGTAGAGCACAGGGGACGAACACTGAAGCTTTCTTT

J gene: TRBJ1-1
clone size: few
D gene: TRBD1
V gene: TRBV29-1
CDR3 protein: CSVGQGEGTEAFF
CDR3 DNA: TGCAGCGTCGGACAGGGGGAAGGCACTGAAGCTTTCTTT

J gene: TRBJ1-2
clone size: many
D gene: NA
V gene: TRBV11-1
CDR3 protein: CASSLEFTRGYTF
CDR3 DNA: TGTGCCAGCAGCTTGGAATTCACCCGCGGCTACACCTTC

J gene: TRBJ2-7
clone size: few
D gene: NA
V gene: TRBV7-2
CDR3 protein: CASSFLAKGGIYEQYF
CDR3 DNA: TGTGCCAGCAGCTTCCTCGCCAAGGGGGGAATCTACGAGCAGTACTTC

J gene: TRBJ2-2
clone size: NA
D gene: NA
V gene: TRBV6-5
CDR3 protein: CASRTLGRTTGELFF
CDR3 DNA: TGTGCCAGCAGGACCCTGGGACGCACCACCGGGGAGCTGTTTTTT

J gene: TRBJ1-2
clone size: NA
D gene: NA
V gene: TRBV9
CDR3 protein: CASSVGDSLYGYTF
CDR3 DNA: TGTGCCAGCAGCGTAGGCGACAGCCTCTATGGCTACACCTTC

J gene: TRBJ2-1
clone size: NA
D gene: NA
V gene: TRBV24-1
CDR3 protein: CATSDSRQSRSGSYNEQFF
CDR3 DNA: TGTGCCACCAGTGATTCCAGGCAGTCGAGGTCCGGGAGTTACAATGAGCAGTTCTTC

J gene: TRBJ2-1
clone size: NA
D gene: NA
V gene: TRBV6-6
CDR3 protein: CASSYSPGPNEQFF
CDR3 DNA: TGTGCCAGCAGTTACTCGCCAGGGCCCAATGAGCAGTTCTTC

J gene: TRBJ2-7
clone size: many
D gene: TRBD2
V gene: TRBV7-8
CDR3 protein: CASSPYRLAGSYEQYF
CDR3 DNA: TGTGCCAGCAGCCCTTACCGACTAGCGGGCTCCTACGAGCAGTACTTC

J gene: TRBJ2-1
clone size: NA
D gene: NA
V gene: TRBV19
CDR3 protein: CASSQTGSEQFF
CDR3 DNA: TGTGCCAGTAGCCAAACAGGGTCGGAGCAGTTCTTC

J gene: TRBJ1-3
clone size: NA
D gene: NA
V gene: TRBV28
CDR3 protein: CASSFGYSGNTICF
CDR3 DNA: TGTGCCAGCAGTTTTGGGTACTCTGGAAACACCATATGTTTT